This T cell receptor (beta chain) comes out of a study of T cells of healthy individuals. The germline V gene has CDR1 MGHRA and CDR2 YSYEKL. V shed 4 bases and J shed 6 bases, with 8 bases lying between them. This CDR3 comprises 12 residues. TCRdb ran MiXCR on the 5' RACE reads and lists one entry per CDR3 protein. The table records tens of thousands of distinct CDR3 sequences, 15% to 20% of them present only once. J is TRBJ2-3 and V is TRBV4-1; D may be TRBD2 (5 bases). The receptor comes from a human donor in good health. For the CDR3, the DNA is TGCGCCAGCAGCCCTAGGAGGGATACGCAGTATTTT. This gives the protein CASSPRRDTQYF.